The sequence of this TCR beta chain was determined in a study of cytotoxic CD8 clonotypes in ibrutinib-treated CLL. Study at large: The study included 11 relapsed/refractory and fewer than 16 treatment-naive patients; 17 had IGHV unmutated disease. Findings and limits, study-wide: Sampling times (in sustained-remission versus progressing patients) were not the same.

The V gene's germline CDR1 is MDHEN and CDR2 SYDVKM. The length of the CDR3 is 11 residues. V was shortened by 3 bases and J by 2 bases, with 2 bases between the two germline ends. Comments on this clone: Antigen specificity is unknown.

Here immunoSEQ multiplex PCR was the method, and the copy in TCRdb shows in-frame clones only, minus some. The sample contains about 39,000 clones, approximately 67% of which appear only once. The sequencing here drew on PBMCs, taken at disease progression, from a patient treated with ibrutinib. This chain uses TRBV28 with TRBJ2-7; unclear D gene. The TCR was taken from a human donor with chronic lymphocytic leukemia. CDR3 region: CASSLAYEQYF. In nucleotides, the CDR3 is TGTGCCAGCAGTTTGGCCTACGAGCAGTACTTC.